This T cell receptor (beta chain) was identified in a study of low-dose radiotherapy and immunotherapy resistance in tumors. Study-level background: Each patient took aspirin at a dose of 300 mg by mouth once daily over the course of four cycles, with dosing beginning on cycle 1 day 1.

Germline assignment: CDR1 LNHDA and CDR2 SQIVND (reference sequence). The CDR3 runs 15 residues. Trimming stripped 6 bases from V and 10 bases from J, with 22 bases between. Alpha and beta chains were covered, as first-strand cDNA relied on TRAV- and TRBV-specific primers. TCRs were amplified for around 21 PCR cycles with a constant-region primer and V-primer adapter. Each CDR3 protein gets one entry after TCRdb re-called the reads with MiXCR. The table has some 100,000 distinct CDR3 sequences, 20% to 25% seen once. The time point is: after trial treatment. The treatment denotes: LDRT plus nivolumab, ipilimumab, low-dose cyclophosphamide and aspirin (RACIN trial). Donors received a regimen that comprised nivolumab, ipilimumab, aspirin, low-dose cyclophosphamide and low-dose radiotherapy.

This specimen consisted of PBMCs, obtained after low-dose radiotherapy plus immunotherapy. The chain carries TRBV19 and TRBJ1-5; a possible D gene is TRBD1 (5 bases). The TCR sequence derives from a female donor with ovarian cancer. CDR3 amino acids: CASRPRGGRIQPQHF. The CDR3 region has the DNA TGTGCCAGTAGACCCCGGGGCGGCAGAATCCAACCCCAGCATTTT.